The entry below describes one T cell receptor (beta chain). The antigen remains undetermined. V lost 2 bases and J lost 4, with 9 bases in between. The CDR3 runs 14 residues. Per the germline V gene, CDR1 is LNHDA and CDR2 is SQIVND (reference sequence). The sample comes from a study of shared clonotypes between healthy human individuals. Background on the study: Each donor had three CD4 naive, three CD4 memory, two CD8 naive and one CD8 memory plate. Study outcomes and limitations: Across subsets, estimated richness was generally greater for naive than for memory populations.

The data were produced by immunoSEQ multiplex PCR, yet TCRdb's version contains in-frame clones alone and is incomplete. The table shows roughly 2.4 million clones, with 90% to 96% occurring only once. V gene TRBV19 combines with J gene TRBJ2-1, with D unclear. This sequence originates from a man between 18 and 35 years old in good health. The sequencing sample was made of naive CD4+ T cells sorted from blood. Subset of the sample: CD45RA+ positively selected. This CDR3 reads CASSIPTIYNEQFF. The CDR3 DNA is TGTGCCAGTAGTATACCGACAATTTACAATGAGCAGTTCTTC.